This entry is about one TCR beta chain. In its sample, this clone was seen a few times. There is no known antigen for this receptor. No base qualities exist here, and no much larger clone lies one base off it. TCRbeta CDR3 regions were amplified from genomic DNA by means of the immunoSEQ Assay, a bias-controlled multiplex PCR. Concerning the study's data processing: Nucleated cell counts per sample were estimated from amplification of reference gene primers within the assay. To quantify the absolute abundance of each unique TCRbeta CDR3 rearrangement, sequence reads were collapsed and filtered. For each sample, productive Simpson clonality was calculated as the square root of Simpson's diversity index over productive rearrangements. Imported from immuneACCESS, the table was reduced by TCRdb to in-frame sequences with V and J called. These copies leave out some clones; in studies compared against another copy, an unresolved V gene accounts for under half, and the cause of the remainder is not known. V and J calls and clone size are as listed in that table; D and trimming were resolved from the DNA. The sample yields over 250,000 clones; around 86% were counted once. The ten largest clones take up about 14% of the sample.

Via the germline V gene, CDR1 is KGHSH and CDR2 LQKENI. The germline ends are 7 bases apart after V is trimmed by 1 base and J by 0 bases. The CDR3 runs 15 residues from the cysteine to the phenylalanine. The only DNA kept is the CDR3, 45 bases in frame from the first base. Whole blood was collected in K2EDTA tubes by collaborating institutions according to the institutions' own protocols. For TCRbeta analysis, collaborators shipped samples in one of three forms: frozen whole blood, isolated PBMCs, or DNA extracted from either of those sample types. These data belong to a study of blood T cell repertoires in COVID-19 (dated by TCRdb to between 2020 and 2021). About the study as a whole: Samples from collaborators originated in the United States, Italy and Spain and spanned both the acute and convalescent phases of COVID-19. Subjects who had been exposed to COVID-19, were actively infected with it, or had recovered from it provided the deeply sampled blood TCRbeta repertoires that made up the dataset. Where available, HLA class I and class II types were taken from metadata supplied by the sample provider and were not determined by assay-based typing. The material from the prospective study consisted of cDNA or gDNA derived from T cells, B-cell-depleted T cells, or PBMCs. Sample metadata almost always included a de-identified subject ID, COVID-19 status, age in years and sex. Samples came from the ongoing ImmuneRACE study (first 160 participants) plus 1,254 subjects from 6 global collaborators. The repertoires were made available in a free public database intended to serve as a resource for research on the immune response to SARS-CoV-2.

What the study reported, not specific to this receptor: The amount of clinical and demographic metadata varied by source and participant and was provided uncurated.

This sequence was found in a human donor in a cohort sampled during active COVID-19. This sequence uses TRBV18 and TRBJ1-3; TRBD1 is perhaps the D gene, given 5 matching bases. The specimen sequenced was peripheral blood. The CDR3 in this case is CASSPQGFSGNTIYF. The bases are TGTGCCAGCTCACCACAGGGGTTCTCTGGAAACACCATATATTTT.